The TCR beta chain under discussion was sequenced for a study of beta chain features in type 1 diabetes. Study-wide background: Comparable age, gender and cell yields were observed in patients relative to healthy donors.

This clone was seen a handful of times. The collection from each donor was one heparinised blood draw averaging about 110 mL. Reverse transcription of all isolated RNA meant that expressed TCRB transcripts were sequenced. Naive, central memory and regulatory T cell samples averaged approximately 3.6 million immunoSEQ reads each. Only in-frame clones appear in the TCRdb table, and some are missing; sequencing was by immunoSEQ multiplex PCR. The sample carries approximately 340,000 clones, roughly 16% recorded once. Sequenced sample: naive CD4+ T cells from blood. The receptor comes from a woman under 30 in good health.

CDR3 nucleotides: TGTGCCAGCAGGCGGGACAGGGGGTACGAGCAGTACTTC. Encoded protein: CASRRDRGYEQYF. This rearrangement joins TRBV6-5 to TRBJ2-7; 11 bases are a match to TRBD1. Germline V lookup: CDR1 MNHEY, CDR2 SVGAGI. Trimming cost V 6 bases and J 4 bases; bases outside gene matches: 2. There are 13 residues in the CDR3.